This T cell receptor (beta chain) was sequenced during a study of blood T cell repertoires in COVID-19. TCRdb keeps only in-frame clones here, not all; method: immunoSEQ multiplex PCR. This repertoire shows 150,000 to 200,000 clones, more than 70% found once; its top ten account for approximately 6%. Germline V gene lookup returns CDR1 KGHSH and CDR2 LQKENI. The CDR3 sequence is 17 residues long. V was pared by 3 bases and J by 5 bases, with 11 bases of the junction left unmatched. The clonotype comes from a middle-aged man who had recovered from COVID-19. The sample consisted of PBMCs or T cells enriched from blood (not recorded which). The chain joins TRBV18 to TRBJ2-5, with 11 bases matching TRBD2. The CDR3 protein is CASSPPTSGALKETQYF. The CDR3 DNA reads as TGTGCCAGCTCACCCCCGACTAGCGGGGCCCTCAAGGAGACCCAGTACTTC.